This paragraph reports one T cell receptor beta chain. What it binds is not known. This entry comes from a study of T-cell memory formation after mild COVID-19. Study at large: TCR clustering was largely donor specific.

UMIs and sample barcodes were carried by the TCR alpha and TCR beta cDNA libraries that 5'RACE produced using constant-segment primers. MiXCR, run by TCRdb on the 5' RACE reads, gives a single entry per CDR3 protein. The sample lists a few hundred thousand distinct CDR3 sequences, roughly an eighth seen once, with roughly 23% in the top ten. V was clipped by 8 bases and J by 3 bases, with 11 bases between them. The CDR3 runs 13 residues. The germline V gene has CDR1 SNHLY and CDR2 FYNNEI. Whole-study findings and limits: The study found contracting CD4+ clones mainly in CM and EM and contracting CD8+ clones in EMRA. Clonal second-wave expansions that peaked on day 37 had unconfirmed SARS-CoV-2 specificity.

This clonotype originated in a man aged 18 to 30 who had mild COVID-19 (a few samples of this study predate the infection). Cell type and time point are not known. The sequencing input was PBMCs or a T cell subset sorted from them (not recorded which). The chain joins TRBV2 to TRBJ1-5; D is undetermined. CDR3 DNA: TGTGCCAGCCATCAGGACTACAATCAGCCCCAGCATTTT. The encoded protein is CASHQDYNQPQHF.